The 29 T cell receptor beta chains below come from one sample, sequenced in a study of blood T cell repertoires in COVID-19. Sequencing was performed with immunoSEQ multiplex PCR; in TCRdb, only in-frame clones are kept and a portion is missing. The table lists about 240,000 clones, roughly 83% of them singletons, with roughly 9.6% in the top ten. Source material: peripheral blood. The receptor set was obtained from a woman older than 75 with acute or convalescent COVID-19.

The gene calls are TRBV28 and TRBJ1-6, with unresolved D. V was cut by 3 bases and J by 11 bases, with 8 bases left in between. Germline V gene lookup returns CDR1 MDHEN and CDR2 SYDVKM. The CDR3 totals 12 residues. The CDR3: CASSLRSTPLHF. The CDR3 DNA sequence: TGTGCCAGCAGTTTGAGGAGCACACCCCTCCACTTT.

V gene TRBV7-8 combines with J gene TRBJ2-3; D may be TRBD2 (5 bases). The CDR3 sequence is 16 residues long. Germline CDR1 and CDR2: SGHVS and FQNEAQ. The V end was cut by 1 base, the J end by 2 bases, with 13 bases between. CDR3 loop: CASSLGSGSLTDTQYF. In DNA form, the CDR3 reads TGTGCCAGCAGCTTAGGGTCGGGGTCCCTCACAGATACGCAGTATTTT.

The V and J genes are TRBV3-1 (or the pseudogene TRBV3-2) and TRBJ2-1; 8 bases agree with TRBD2. Germline lookup yields CDR1 LGHDT and CDR2 YNNKEL (reference sequence). This CDR3 is 15 amino acids long. J gave up 3 bases and V 2 bases, and 3 bases lay outside the gene matches. The CDR3 region has the DNA TGTGCCAGCAGCCAAAGCGGGGGACTCTACAATGAGCAGTTCTTC. Residues: CASSQSGGLYNEQFF.

This chain uses TRBV28 with TRBJ2-4; 13 bases are a match to TRBD2. The CDR3 runs 18 residues. V was clipped by 4 bases and J by 0 bases; unmatched bases: 6. CDR1 and CDR2 (germline): MDHEN, SYDVKM. In nucleotides, the CDR3 is TGTGCCAGCAGTTCCCTGACTAGCGGGGGGTTAGCCAAAAACATTCAGTACTTC. This translates into CASSSLTSGGLAKNIQYF.

The chain links TRBV5-1 to TRBJ1-2, with TRBD1 matching over 11 bases. With 3 bases clipped from V and 6 bases from J, the junction kept 7 bases outside the gene matches. CDR1 is SGHRS and CDR2 is YFSETQ in the germline V gene. This CDR3 spans 15 amino acids. In nucleotides, the CDR3 is TGCGCCAGCAGCTCAAGTGGACAGGGGGCAGATGGCTACACCTTC. Translating it yields CASSSSGQGADGYTF.

The chain uses TRBV5-1 and TRBJ1-3, with D hard to call. The CDR3 loop spans 15 amino acids. V lost 4 bases to trimming and J lost 3 bases, with 14 bases between them. Germline CDR1 is SGHRS and CDR2 is YFSETQ. The DNA for the CDR3 is TGCGCCAGCAGCCCCCTCGCAGACATTGGAAACACCATATATTTT. Amino acids: CASSPLADIGNTIYF.

The gene calls are TRBV19 and TRBJ1-4; 7 bases align to TRBD1. J gave up 8 bases and V 0 bases, and 9 bases lay outside the gene matches. This CDR3 contains 16 residues. Germline V gene sequence: CDR1 LNHDA, CDR2 SQIVND (reference sequence). CDR3 amino acids: CASSIDRPGGSEKLFF. CDR3 sequence (DNA): TGTGCCAGTAGTATAGATCGGCCAGGGGGGAGCGAAAAACTGTTTTTT.

The J gene is TRBJ1-2, the V gene TRBV5-6, with 8 bases aligning to TRBD1. Germline V gene data show CDR1 as SGHDT and CDR2 as YYEEEE. V trimming: 6 bases; J trimming: 6 bases; junction bases outside the gene matches: 7. The CDR3 is made up of 13 amino acids. The CDR3 here is CASTKDRVHGYTF. CDR3 coding DNA: TGTGCCAGCACCAAGGACAGGGTTCATGGCTACACCTTC.

A single count supports this clone. The junction departs from germline at one end; a sequencing error may be responsible. This chain uses TRBV7-7 with TRBJ1-5; D possibly corresponds to TRBD1 (6 bases). The CDR3 contains 14 residues. Germline V gene data show CDR1 as SSHAT and CDR2 as FNYEAQ (reference sequence). CDR3 nucleotide sequence: TGTGCTAGCAGCCTACAGGGAAATGACCAGCCCCAGCATTTT. Translated: CASSLQGNDQPQHF.

The V and J genes are TRBV7-8 and TRBJ2-4; TRBD1 might be the D (7 bases). This CDR3 contains 14 residues. V was trimmed by 1 base and J by 6 bases, leaving 10 bases between them. The germline CDR1 and CDR2 sequences are SGHVS and FQNEAQ. The CDR3 loop reads CASSLEEGANIQYF. DNA for the CDR3: TGTGCCAGCAGCTTAGAGGAGGGGGCAAACATTCAGTACTTC. Full variable domain (missing parts from reference TRBV7-8 and TRBJ2-4): GAGVSQSPRYKVAKRGQDVALRCDPISGHVSLFWYQQALGQGPEFLTYFQNEAQLDKSGLPSDRFFAERPEGSVSTLKIQRTQQEDSAVYLCASSLEEGANIQYFGAGTRLSVL.

V usage is TRBV5-4 and J usage is TRBJ1-1; 10 nucleotides line up with TRBD1. The CDR3 sequence is 14 residues long. Germline trimming cut 5 bases from V and 5 bases from J; bases unmatched to any gene: 6. The germline CDR1 and CDR2 sequences are SGHNT and YYREEE (reference sequence). CDR3 residues: CASRDDRGRTEAFF. CDR3 coding DNA: TGTGCCAGCAGGGATGACAGGGGGCGGACTGAAGCTTTCTTT.

The J gene is TRBJ2-1, the V gene TRBV6-5; 9 nucleotides line up with TRBD2. Germline CDR1 MNHEY, CDR2 SVGAGI. CDR3 length: 15 amino acids. J lost 6 bases, V lost 5 bases, and 8 bases had no gene match. As DNA, the CDR3 is TGTGCCAGCAGTCCGCCGGGACTAGCTTCCAATGAGCAGTTCTTC. Translated: CASSPPGLASNEQFF.

The V and J genes are TRBV7-3 and TRBJ2-3; D perhaps matches TRBD2 (5 bases). V was pared by 4 bases and J by 2 bases, with 7 bases between. The CDR3 contains 13 residues. CDR1 and CDR2 from the germline V gene are SGHTA and FQGTGA. CDR3 nucleotide sequence: TGTGCCAGCAGCTCCGGGGTCACAGATACGCAGTATTTT. As protein: CASSSGVTDTQYF.

V and J are TRBV6-6 and TRBJ2-7; no reliable D call. Germline assignment: CDR1 MNHNY and CDR2 SVGAGI (reference sequence). The germline V and J ends were trimmed by 5 bases and 1 base, with 3 bases remaining between them. The CDR3 sequence is 11 residues long. CDR3 protein: CASSISYEQYF. In DNA form, the CDR3 reads TGTGCCAGCAGTATATCCTACGAGCAGTACTTC.

This rearrangement joins TRBV3-1 (or the pseudogene TRBV3-2) to TRBJ1-1; D possibly corresponds to TRBD1 (6 bases). The germline V and J ends were trimmed by 5 bases and 7 bases, with 14 bases remaining between them. In germline, CDR1 is LGHDT, CDR2 YNNKEL (reference sequence). This CDR3 region has 13 residues. Here the CDR3 reads CASSNRVGGEAFF. The CDR3 bases are TGTGCCAGCAGCAACAGGGTTGGTGGTGAAGCTTTCTTT.

This clone has a single count. This rearrangement joins TRBV5-4 to TRBJ1-2; D may be TRBD1 (5 bases). The ends were cut back, 4 bases at V and 8 bases at J, with 21 bases in the middle. CDR1 SGHNT and CDR2 YYREEE come from the germline V gene (reference sequence). The CDR3 has 15 residues. In DNA, the CDR3 is TGTGCCAGCAGCCCCTCGACCTTCCGACGGGGGGGCTACACCTTC. Its translation: CASSPSTFRRGGYTF.

A word on this clone: Other nucleotide sequences in the sample specify the same CDR3. V is TRBV30 and J is TRBJ1-1; possibly TRBD1 for D (5 bases). CDR3 size: 13 residues. The germline V gene has CDR1 GTSNPN and CDR2 SVGIG (reference sequence). V was pared by 0 bases and J by 5 bases, with 10 bases between. The CDR3: CAWSVRGDTEAFF. CDR3 in DNA: TGTGCCTGGAGTGTACGGGGGGATACTGAAGCTTTCTTT.

The rearrangement uses TRBV19 and TRBJ1-3; D might be TRBD1 (6 bases). Germline V gives CDR1 LNHDA, CDR2 SQIVND (reference sequence). Trimming took off 5 bases at V and 2 bases at J, with 13 bases between the two ends. CDR3 length equals 15 residues. CDR3: CASSDTGFTGNTIYF. As DNA, the CDR3 is TGTGCCAGTAGTGACACAGGGTTTACTGGAAACACCATATATTTT.

The chain employs TRBV11-2 and TRBJ2-7; a weak D match, TRBD2 (5 bases). From germline, CDR1 is SGHAT and CDR2 FQNNGV. The CDR3 is 13 amino acids. V lost 3 bases and J 4 bases, leaving 10 bases between the germline ends. As DNA, the CDR3 is TGTGCCAGCAGCTTGGGAGCTTGGTACGAGCAGTACTTC. It yields the protein CASSLGAWYEQYF.

In its sample, this clone was seen a few times. V is TRBV5-6 and J is TRBJ2-3; 8 positions match TRBD2. The CDR3 extends over 14 amino acids. Germline CDR1 is SGHDT and CDR2 is YYEEEE. Trimming at V came to 0 bases and at J to 6 bases, leaving 3 bases not matched to a gene. CDR3 residues: CASSLGGGGDTQYF. The CDR3 coding sequence is TGTGCCAGCAGCTTGGGTGGCGGGGGGGATACGCAGTATTTT.

CDR3 amino acids: CASSLNRGREKLFF. The CDR3, as DNA: TGTGCCAGCAGTCTGAACAGGGGGCGAGAAAAACTGTTTTTT. The J gene is TRBJ1-4, the V gene TRBV28; TRBD1 matches 9 bases. The ends lost 5 bases at V and 8 bases at J; junction bases unmatched: 6. Germline V gene sequence: CDR1 MDHEN, CDR2 SYDVKM. The CDR3 has 14 residues.

The chain carries TRBV5-8 and TRBJ1-3; D is perhaps TRBD1 (5 bases). The CDR3 is 14 residues long. Between the trimmed V and J ends, which lost 4 bases and 2 bases, there was a span of 10 bases. Germline CDR1 reads SGHTS; CDR2 reads YDEGEE. The CDR3 loop reads CASSVQVPGNTIYF. CDR3 in DNA: TGTGCCAGCAGCGTACAGGTGCCTGGAAACACCATATATTTT.

The chain uses TRBV28 and TRBJ2-1; possible D gene TRBD1, 5 bases. Germline V gene data show CDR1 as MDHEN and CDR2 as SYDVKM. Trimming removed 5 bases from V and 1 base from J, with 27 bases in between. The CDR3 has 20 residues. CDR3 in DNA: TGTGCCAGCAGTCCGACCATAGGGGATACAGGCGGTAGGTCCTACAATGAGCAGTTCTTC. Amino acids: CASSPTIGDTGGRSYNEQFF.

The J gene is TRBJ2-1, the V gene TRBV3-1 (or the pseudogene TRBV3-2); unclear D gene. V gave up 0 bases and J gave up 0 bases, with 9 bases separating them. This CDR3 contains 16 residues. In germline, CDR1 is LGHDT, CDR2 YNNKEL (reference sequence). The CDR3 sequence is CASSQDYPSSYNEQFF. The CDR3 DNA reads TGTGCCAGCAGCCAAGATTACCCGAGCTCCTACAATGAGCAGTTCTTC.

The table lists this clone with a few counts. The chain links TRBV14 to TRBJ1-4; D unclear. The CDR3 has 15 residues. The V and J ends lost 2 bases and 0 bases respectively, with 7 bases between them. Germline V gives CDR1 SGHDN, CDR2 FVKESK. The CDR3 nucleotides are TGTGCCAGCAGCCAAATGAGAGCAACTAATGAAAAACTGTTTTTT. As protein: CASSQMRATNEKLFF.

The rearrangement uses TRBV27 and TRBJ1-4; a weak D match, TRBD1 (6 bases). CDR3 length: 16 residues. Germline values: CDR1 MNHEY, CDR2 SMNVEV (reference sequence). V shed 2 bases and J shed 1 base, with 11 bases lying between them. The CDR3 loop reads CASSLIRGVTNEKLFF. CDR3 coding DNA: TGTGCCAGCAGTTTAATCAGGGGAGTAACTAATGAAAAACTGTTTTTT. Drawing the rest from reference TRBV27 and TRBJ1-4, the complete variable domain is EAQVTQNPRYLITVTGKKLTVTCSQNMNHEYMSWYRQDPGLGLRQIYYSMNVEVTDKGDVPEGYKVSRKEKRNFPLILESPSPNQTSLYFCASSLIRGVTNEKLFFGSGTQLSVL.

As for this clone: Other DNA sequences from this sample encode an identical CDR3 as well. The gene calls are TRBV28 and TRBJ1-2, with TRBD1 matching over 7 bases. Germline loops: CDR1 MDHEN, CDR2 SYDVKM. CDR3 length: 13 residues. Germline trimming cut 4 bases from V and 2 bases from J; bases unmatched to any gene: 1. The CDR3 DNA sequence: TGTGCCAGCAGTTCGACAGGGAACTATGGCTACACCTTC. This sequence encodes CASSSTGNYGYTF.

The chain carries TRBV5-1 and TRBJ1-4; TRBD1 aligns across 7 bases. The CDR3 sequence is 15 residues long. The V gene's germline CDR1 is SGHRS and CDR2 YFSETQ. The ends lost 1 base at V and 8 bases at J; junction bases unmatched: 8. The CDR3 region has the DNA TGCGCCAGCAGCTTGCGCGGGACAGACCGAGAAAAACTGTTTTTT. This codes for CASSLRGTDREKLFF.

V and J are TRBV2 and TRBJ2-5, with 9 positions matching TRBD1. J was trimmed by 3 bases and V by 4 bases; bases with no gene match: 6. The germline V gene has CDR1 SNHLY and CDR2 FYNNEI. This CDR3 is built from 15 residues. The CDR3 sequence: CASSGTQGAEETQYF. CDR3 in DNA: TGTGCCAGCAGTGGAACACAGGGGGCGGAAGAGACCCAGTACTTC.